The 31 T cell receptor beta chains in this list originate from one sample, sequenced in a study of glioma-infiltrating T cells. TCR alpha and beta CDR3 regions were amplified from RNA using iRepertoire nested multiplex PCR. TCRdb itself ran the multiplex PCR reads through MiXCR, one entry per CDR3 protein. The table lists roughly 350,000 distinct CDR3 sequences, about two fifths of them singletons. Input material: glioma tissue, nonneoplastic brain tissue, or PBMCs (not recorded which). The source is a human donor with low-grade glioma or glioblastoma, undergoing nonglioma brain surgery, or in good health (not recorded which).

With respect to this clonotype: A much larger clone is a single base away; this may be a read error. This chain connects TRBV4-1 to TRBJ2-3; D not certain. TRBJ1-5 explains the end of the DNA better; the J call may be wrong. Germline V gene sequence: CDR1 MGHRA, CDR2 YSYEKL. This CDR3 is built from 13 residues. Written as DNA, the CDR3 is TGCGCCAGCAGCCAAAAGGTCGAGTATACGCAGCATTTT. It yields the protein CASSQKVEYTQHF.

V and J are TRBV28 and TRBJ2-7; 7 positions agree with TRBD1. CDR1 and CDR2 (germline): MDHEN, SYDVKM. This CDR3 spans 16 amino acids. The V segment lost 2 bases and the J segment 1 base; nucleotides outside the gene matches: 8. The CDR3 sequence is CASSLPGSRGSYEQYF. In nucleotides, the CDR3 is TGTGCCAGCAGTTTACCCGGCTCCAGGGGGTCCTACGAGCAGTACTTC.

This clonotype was counted between two and nine times. CDR3 bases: TGTGCCAGCAGCCTCGACGGACTAGCGGGAGGCTATGAGCAGTTCTTC. Residues: CASSLDGLAGGYEQFF. The chain carries TRBV6-2 or TRBV6-3 and TRBJ2-1; 14 bases align to TRBD2. V dropped 6 bases and J dropped 8; count of bases not matched to a gene: 9. This CDR3 contains 16 residues. CDR1 and CDR2 from the germline V gene are MNHEY and SVGEGT.

Comments on this clonotype: One base away lies a much larger clone, so this may be a sequencing read error. J is TRBJ2-7 and V is TRBV27, with D uncertain. Germline CDR1 and CDR2: MNHEY and SMNVEV (reference sequence). Trimming stripped 6 bases from V and 0 bases from J, with 15 bases between. The CDR3 loop spans 15 amino acids. This CDR3 reads CASSLLLENSYEQYF. In DNA, the CDR3 is TGTGCCAGCAGCCTTCTTTTGGAGAACTCCTACGAGCAGTACTTC.

This clonotype was found many times. This rearrangement joins TRBV28 to TRBJ1-2; 8 bases match TRBD1. Germline V gene lookup returns CDR1 MDHEN and CDR2 SYDVKM. This CDR3 contains 14 residues. With 3 bases clipped from V and 3 bases from J, the junction kept 3 bases outside the gene matches. The CDR3 loop is CASSFRTGHYGYTF. For the CDR3, the DNA is TGTGCCAGCAGTTTCAGGACAGGGCACTATGGCTACACCTTC.

On this clonotype itself: This could be a read error, since a much larger clone is one nucleotide away. The chain recombines TRBV19 with TRBJ1-1, with D uncertain. The CDR3 loop spans 15 amino acids. V was pared by 6 bases and J by 1 base, with 15 bases between. Germline lookup yields CDR1 LNHDA and CDR2 SQIVND (reference sequence). CDR3 DNA: TGTGCCAGTAGACTCCACTCCGGGCCGAACACTGAAGCTTTCTTT. Translating it yields CASRLHSGPNTEAFF. The full variable domain, its missing parts supplied by reference TRBV19 and TRBJ1-1, is DGGITQSPKYLFRKEGQNVTLSCEQNLNHDAMYWYRQDPGQGLRLIYYSQIVNDFQKGDIAEGYSVSREKKESFPLTVTSAQKNPTAFYLCASRLHSGPNTEAFFGQGTRLTVV.

This clonotype was observed at least ten times. The gene calls are TRBV28 and TRBJ1-1, with D possibly TRBD1 on 6 matching bases. Trimming took off 7 bases at V and 7 bases at J, with 13 bases between the two ends. CDR3 length: 12 amino acids. Germline loops: CDR1 MDHEN, CDR2 SYDVKM. CDR3 sequence: CASTVTGFEAFF. The CDR3 coding sequence is TGTGCCAGCACCGTTACAGGGTTTGAAGCTTTCTTT.

In this sample, this clonotype turned up a few times. The chain couples TRBV9 to TRBJ2-2; D unclear. The CDR3 is 12 residues long. V was cut by 4 bases and J by 6 bases, with 7 bases left in between. Germline V lookup: CDR1 SGDLS, CDR2 YYNGEE. CDR3 sequence reads: CASSTVSGELFF. In DNA form, the CDR3 reads TGTGCCAGCAGCACCGTATCCGGGGAGCTGTTTTTT.

This clonotype was detected only a few times. J is TRBJ2-6 and V is TRBV6-1, with 8 bases fitting TRBD1. The trim removed 4 bases at V and 4 bases at J, leaving 9 bases unmatched. This CDR3 contains 17 residues. Looked up from germline, CDR1 is MNHNS and CDR2 is SASEGT. CDR3 sequence (DNA): TGTGCCAGCAGTGTTTCCAGGGGGCGAGGAGGGGCCAACGTCCTGACTTTC. Protein product: CASSVSRGRGGANVLTF.

About this clonotype itself: It may be a read error: a sequence one base away is much more abundant. This sequence joins TRBV6-1 and TRBJ2-5; D remains ambiguous. With 6 bases removed from V and 4 bases from J, the gap between germline ends came to 12 bases. This CDR3 has 13 amino acids. Germline assignment: CDR1 MNHNS and CDR2 SASEGT. Written as DNA, the CDR3 is TGTGCCAGCAGCCCAAACAGCGTAGAGACCCAGTACTTC. Amino acid sequence: CASSPNSVETQYF.

This clonotype showed up just a few times. A much more abundant neighbour one base away suggests this may be a read error. This chain connects TRBV27 to TRBJ2-7; D is perhaps TRBD1 or TRBD2 (5 bases each). The CDR3 runs 14 residues. The V end lost 7 bases, the J end lost 7 bases, and 20 bases lay between the germline ends. Germline CDR1 reads MNHEY; CDR2 reads SMNVEV (reference sequence). The CDR3 DNA follows: TGTGCCAGCATTCCTAGACTGGGGACGGGAGAGCAGTACTTC. Its protein is CASIPRLGTGEQYF.

The V call is TRBV28, the J call TRBJ2-1; 11 bases align to TRBD2. Germline V gene sequence: CDR1 MDHEN, CDR2 SYDVKM. V lost 6 bases and J lost 9; bases outside the gene matches: 13. This CDR3 is built from 16 residues. The CDR3 DNA sequence: TGTGCCAGCAGATCTCATAGCGGGAGGGCAACGGGTGAGCAGTTCTTC. Translated, it gives CASRSHSGRATGEQFF.

The chain combines TRBV15 with TRBJ2-7; weak D call: TRBD1 (6 bases). The CDR3 extends over 16 amino acids. The germline V gene has CDR1 LNHNV and CDR2 YYDKDF (reference sequence). Trimming took off 1 base at V and 7 bases at J, with 20 bases between the two ends. CDR3: CATSRGQALAAVEQYF. CDR3 coding DNA: TGTGCCACCAGCAGAGGACAGGCCCTCGCAGCTGTAGAGCAGTACTTC.

This clonotype was seen once. One end of the junction varies from germline; a read error may be responsible. The gene calls are TRBV20-1 and TRBJ2-1; TRBD2 aligns across 8 bases. Per the germline V gene, CDR1 is DFQATT and CDR2 is SNEGSKA (reference sequence). There are 16 residues in the CDR3. CDR3 coding DNA: TGCAGTGTTAGAGACCCGACAGCGGGAGTGGAATCCGAGCAGTTCTTC. It specifies CSVRDPTAGVESEQFF.

The rearrangement uses TRBV15 and TRBJ2-1; 12 bases align to TRBD2. The CDR3 runs to 16 residues. The V and J ends lost 1 base and 8 bases, in that order; junction bases with no gene match: 6. Germline V gene lookup returns CDR1 LNHNV and CDR2 YYDKDF (reference sequence). The CDR3 DNA is TGTGCCACCAGCAGAGCGACTAGCGGGGGTTCCCATGAGCAGTTCTTC. Its protein is CATSRATSGGSHEQFF.

V is TRBV20-1 and J is TRBJ2-2; 7 bases map to TRBD2. CDR3 size: 14 residues. The J segment lost 1 base and the V segment lost 6 bases, leaving 5 bases of the junction unmatched. Germline V gene sequence: CDR1 DFQATT, CDR2 SNEGSKA (reference sequence). In DNA form, the CDR3 reads TGCAGTGCCCAGGCTAGCGGGAACACCGGGGAGCTGTTTTTT. Its protein is CSAQASGNTGELFF.

This clonotype was recorded at least ten times. V gene TRBV4-3 combines with J gene TRBJ1-1, with no clear D. Germline assignment: CDR1 LGHNA and CDR2 YSLEER. With 0 bases removed from V and 8 bases from J, the gap between germline ends came to 16 bases. CDR3 size: 15 residues. CDR3 in DNA: TGCGCCAGCAGCCAAGAGATGACGAAGCATTCGGAAGCTTTCTTT. As protein: CASSQEMTKHSEAFF.

The chain recombines TRBV5-4 with TRBJ2-3; D is possibly TRBD2 (6 bases). V lost 4 bases to trimming and J lost 3 bases, with 9 bases between them. The length of the CDR3 is 13 residues. Germline CDR1 and CDR2: SGHNT and YYREEE (reference sequence). This chain's CDR3 is CASSISGTDTQYF. In DNA, the CDR3 is TGTGCCAGCAGCATTAGCGGAACAGATACGCAGTATTTT.

The J gene is TRBJ1-2, the V gene TRBV20-1; D gene unclear. The CDR3 consists of 12 residues. Germline-derived CDR1 and CDR2 are DFQATT and SNEGSKA (reference sequence). Trimming left V 6 bases short and J 7 bases short, with 15 bases between. In DNA, the CDR3 is TGCAGTGCCTATGGGGTGGGCGGTGGCTACACCTTC. Protein sequence: CSAYGVGGGYTF.

The CDR3 nucleotides read TGCGCCAGCAGCCAAGATCTCGGGAGCCGGACAGATACGCAGTATTTT. This translates into CASSQDLGSRTDTQYF. The chain is built from TRBV4-3 and TRBJ2-3, with D perhaps matching TRBD2 (6 bases). The CDR3 extends over 16 amino acids. Trimming removed 0 bases from V and 3 bases from J, with 13 bases in between. Germline CDR1 and CDR2: LGHNA and YSLEER.

CDR3 residues: CASSWTSGSNADTQYF. The CDR3 DNA is TGCGCCAGCAGCTGGACTAGCGGGAGTAATGCAGATACGCAGTATTTT. The rearrangement uses TRBV5-1 and TRBJ2-3; 13 bases line up with TRBD2. The CDR3 runs 16 residues. CDR1 and CDR2 (germline): SGHRS, YFSETQ. With V trimmed by 3 bases and J by 4 bases, 5 bases remained unmatched.

A word on this clonotype: Possible read error: a much larger clone is one base away. This sequence joins TRBV20-1 and TRBJ1-2; 8 bases match TRBD1. The germline V gene encodes CDR1 DFQATT and CDR2 SNEGSKA (reference sequence). The CDR3 is 13 amino acids. The DNA of the CDR3 is TGCATTGCTTCCCGGACAGGGAACTATGGCTACACCTTC. Protein: CIASRTGNYGYTF.

As concerns this clonotype: The germline gene is not matched at one end of the junction; a read error may be the cause. The rearrangement links TRBV27 to TRBJ1-1; the D gene is possibly TRBD1 (5 bases). The CDR3 spans 14 residues. Germline-derived CDR1 and CDR2 are MNHEY and SMNVEV (reference sequence). This CDR3 is CASSLIRGNTKAFF. The CDR3 DNA follows: TGTGCCAGCAGTTTAATTCGGGGGAACACTAAAGCTTTCTTT.

This clonotype was recorded once. The chain couples TRBV7-2 to TRBJ2-3, with 7 bases lining up with TRBD2. CDR3 length equals 14 residues. Germline loops: CDR1 SGHTA, CDR2 FQGNSA. V lost 5 bases, J lost 0 bases, and 2 bases stayed unmatched. CDR3 amino acids: CASSTTSSTDTQYF. CDR3 in DNA: TGTGCCAGCAGCACGACTAGCAGCACAGATACGCAGTATTTT.

The chain employs TRBV28 and TRBJ2-3; TRBD2 aligns across 11 bases. Losses at the gene ends were 3 bases for V and 1 base for J; bases not matched to a gene: 15. This CDR3 spans 20 amino acids. Germline-derived CDR1 and CDR2 are MDHEN and SYDVKM. CDR3 in DNA: TGTGCCAGCAGTTTTAGGTTAGGTCTAGCGGGAGGAGGAGGCACAGATACGCAGTATTTT. It is translated as CASSFRLGLAGGGGTDTQYF.

This clonotype is a singleton in its sample. J is TRBJ2-1 and V is TRBV7-9; D uncertain. The V gene lost 8 bases and the J gene lost 4 bases, with 18 bases spanning the gap. The length of the CDR3 is 15 residues. From germline, CDR1 is SEHNR and CDR2 FQNEAQ (reference sequence). CDR3 residues: CASGADLGIYNEQFF. The CDR3 DNA sequence: TGTGCCAGCGGCGCGGACCTGGGCATATACAATGAGCAGTTCTTC.

The V call is TRBV7-2, the J call TRBJ2-1; D is tentatively TRBD1 or TRBD2 (5 bases each). There are 13 residues in the CDR3. Trimming cost V 2 bases and J 10 bases, with 12 bases left between them. From germline, CDR1 is SGHTA and CDR2 FQGNSA. The CDR3 nucleotides are TGTGCCAGCAGCTTAAAGGGGACCTACGAGCAGTTCTTC. The encoded protein is CASSLKGTYEQFF.

In this sample, this clonotype turned up a few times. The chain joins TRBV20-1 to TRBJ2-3, with 7 nucleotides matching TRBD2. CDR1 is DFQATT, CDR2 SNEGSKA, per germline (reference sequence). The CDR3 covers 15 residues. The V and J ends lost 5 bases and 2 bases, in that order; junction bases with no gene match: 10. The CDR3 reads CSAARREGTTDTQYF. For the CDR3, the DNA is TGCAGTGCTGCAAGGAGGGAGGGGACCACAGATACGCAGTATTTT.

A note on this clonotype: Possible read error: a much larger clone is one base away. The chain uses TRBV6-1 and TRBJ2-1, with TRBD2 matching over 7 bases. CDR3 length equals 11 residues. Germline CDR1 and CDR2: MNHNS and SASEGT. Trimming at V came to 10 bases and at J to 8 bases, leaving 5 bases not matched to a gene. CDR3 nucleotide sequence: TGTGCCATCATCCTAGCGGATGAGCAGTTCTTC. Protein product: CAIILADEQFF.

Ten or more counts support this clonotype. The J gene is TRBJ2-5, the V gene TRBV6-1; D may be TRBD2 (5 bases). The CDR3 spans 13 residues. Germline CDR1 MNHNS, CDR2 SASEGT. V lost 6 bases, J lost 4 bases, and 12 bases lay in between. CDR3 DNA sequence: TGTGCCAGCAGGAGGGCCCCCCGAGAGACCCAGTACTTC. Translating it yields CASRRAPRETQYF.

In regard to this clonotype: This CDR3 is missing its conserved last phenylalanine or tryptophan, likely due to a read error. The rearrangement joins TRBV27 to TRBJ2-2; no definite D call. Trimming cost V 6 bases and J 3 bases, with 8 bases left between them. The CDR3 runs 13 residues. Looked up from germline, CDR1 is MNHEY and CDR2 is SMNVEV (reference sequence). Here the CDR3 reads CASRPQYTGELFP. CDR3 nucleotide sequence: TGTGCCAGCAGGCCCCAGTACACCGGGGAGCTGTTTCCT.